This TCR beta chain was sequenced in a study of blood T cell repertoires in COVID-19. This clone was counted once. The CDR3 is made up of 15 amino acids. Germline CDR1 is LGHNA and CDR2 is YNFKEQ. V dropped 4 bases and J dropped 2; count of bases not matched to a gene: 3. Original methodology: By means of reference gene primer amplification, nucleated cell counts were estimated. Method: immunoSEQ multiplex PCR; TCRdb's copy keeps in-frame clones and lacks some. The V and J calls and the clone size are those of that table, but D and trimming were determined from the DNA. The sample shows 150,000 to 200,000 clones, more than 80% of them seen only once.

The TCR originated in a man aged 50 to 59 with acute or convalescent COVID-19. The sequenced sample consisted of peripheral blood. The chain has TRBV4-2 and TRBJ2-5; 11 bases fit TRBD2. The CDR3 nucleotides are TGTGCCAGCAGCCGCGGGACTAGCGGACAAGAGACCCAGTACTTC. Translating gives CASSRGTSGQETQYF.